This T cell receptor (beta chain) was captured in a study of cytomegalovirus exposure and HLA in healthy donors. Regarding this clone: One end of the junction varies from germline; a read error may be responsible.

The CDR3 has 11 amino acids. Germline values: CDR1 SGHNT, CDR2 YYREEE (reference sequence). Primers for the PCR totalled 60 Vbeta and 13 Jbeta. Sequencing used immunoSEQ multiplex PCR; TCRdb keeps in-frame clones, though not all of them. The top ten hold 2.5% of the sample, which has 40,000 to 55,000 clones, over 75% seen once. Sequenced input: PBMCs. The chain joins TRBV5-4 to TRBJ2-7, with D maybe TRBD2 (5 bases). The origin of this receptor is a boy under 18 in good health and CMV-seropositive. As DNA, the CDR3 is TGTGCCAGCGGCTTAAGCGGCCGGCAGTACTTC. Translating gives CASGLSGRQYF.